The 24 T cell receptor beta chains presented below share a single source sample, sequenced in a study of T cells expressing NK-cell markers (dated by TCRdb to about 2020). The protocol used for the library was 5' RACE. TCRdb lists the instrument as Illumina HiSeq 2000. TCRdb reanalyzed the reads, keeping one entry per CDR3 protein sequence and omitting DNA. The table kept for this sample lists more than 90,000 distinct CDR3 sequences. Roughly 20% of the sample is in the top ten clones. Source material: blood T cells: a sorted CD56 or NKG2C T cell subset, CD4+ or CD8+ T cells, or bulk PBMC T cells (not recorded which). All receptors derive from a woman aged 18 to 75 in good health.

The CDR3 sequence is CASSIVGGGPAYGYTF. The chain is built from TRBV5-4 and TRBJ1-2. The CDR3 length is 16 residues. CDR1 is SGHNT and CDR2 is YYREEE in the germline V gene (reference sequence).

The V and J genes are TRBV12-3 or TRBV12-4 and TRBJ2-1; TCRdb designates TRBD1, a call that cannot be tested without DNA. The CDR3 has 16 residues. CDR3 protein: CASSFRARVAYNEQFF.

This chain uses TRBV13 with TRBJ2-3; TCRdb designates TRBD1, a call that cannot be tested without DNA. The CDR3 is 14 residues long. Germline V gene sequence: CDR1 PRHDT, CDR2 FYEKMQ (reference sequence). The CDR3 sequence: CASTEGSSTDTQYF.

V usage is TRBV5-1 and J usage is TRBJ2-1. Germline CDR1 is SGHRS and CDR2 is YFSETQ. CDR3 length equals 14 residues. The CDR3 reads CASSLIDSYNEQFF.

The rearrangement joins TRBV25-1 to TRBJ1-1. The CDR3 extends over 14 amino acids. Per the germline V gene, CDR1 is MGHDK and CDR2 is SYGVNS. The CDR3 region is CASSELRLGAEAFF.

V and J are TRBV21-1 and TRBJ2-3; absent DNA, TCRdb's TRBD1 call cannot be checked. TRBV21-1 is deemed a pseudogene. The CDR3 has 15 residues. The CDR3 sequence: CASSIKDRNTDTQYF.

V gene TRBV7-6 combines with J gene TRBJ1-6; the D gene TCRdb calls, TRBD1, cannot be checked with no DNA. This CDR3 region has 14 residues. Germline-derived CDR1 and CDR2 are SGHVS and FNYEAQ. The CDR3 loop is CASSHEGANSPLHF.

This rearrangement joins TRBV12-3 or TRBV12-4 to TRBJ2-5; TCRdb's assignment of TRBD1 cannot be checked, as there is no DNA. The CDR3 is made up of 14 amino acids. The CDR3 sequence: CASSFPTGKETQYF.

V and J are TRBV12-3 or TRBV12-4 and TRBJ2-5; TCRdb gives TRBD2 as the D gene, but with no DNA this cannot be confirmed. This CDR3 has 14 amino acids. CDR3 sequence: CASMGNTGGETQYF.

The J gene is TRBJ2-5, the V gene TRBV9; TCRdb reports TRBD1, a call that lacks DNA to check it against. Germline assignment: CDR1 SGDLS and CDR2 YYNGEE. The CDR3 consists of 13 residues. This CDR3 reads CASSVGSGQTQYF.

The V gene is TRBV4-3, the J gene TRBJ2-7. The length of the CDR3 is 14 residues. Germline V gene sequence: CDR1 LGHNA, CDR2 YSLEER. The CDR3: CASSQDVDSYEQYF.

The chain is built from TRBV6-1 and TRBJ2-1; TCRdb's D gene call, TRBD1, goes unchecked for lack of DNA. The germline V gene has CDR1 MNHNS and CDR2 SASEGT. The CDR3 contains 13 residues. The CDR3 region is CASRDRVWHEQFF.

V and J are TRBV27 and TRBJ2-7; TCRdb outputs TRBD1, but without DNA this stays unchecked. This CDR3 has 14 amino acids. From germline, CDR1 is MNHEY and CDR2 SMNVEV (reference sequence). This CDR3 reads CASSAGTEIHEQYF.

V and J are TRBV7-2 and TRBJ2-1; the TCRdb D gene call, TRBD2, has no DNA to confirm it. There are 14 residues in the CDR3. Germline loops: CDR1 SGHTA, CDR2 FQGNSA. This CDR3 reads CASSRRDLYNEQFF.

The chain has TRBV20-1 and TRBJ1-1. The CDR3 extends over 13 amino acids. Germline V gives CDR1 DFQATT, CDR2 SNEGSKA (reference sequence). CDR3 residues: CSARGYRDTEAFF.

The rearrangement joins TRBV12-3 or TRBV12-4 to TRBJ1-2; TCRdb calls TRBD1, which cannot be checked without DNA. CDR3 length equals 13 residues. CDR3 sequence: CASSRGSNYGYTF.

The V call is TRBV12-3 or TRBV12-4, the J call TRBJ2-3; TCRdb gives TRBD1 as the D gene, but with no DNA this cannot be confirmed. The CDR3 is 15 residues long. CDR3 sequence: CASSSLGFTTDTQYF.

The chain uses TRBV5-4 and TRBJ2-7; TCRdb reports TRBD2, a call that lacks DNA to check it against. CDR1 is SGHNT, CDR2 YYREEE, per germline (reference sequence). This CDR3 region has 14 residues. Here the CDR3 reads CASSSGTKIYEQYF.

The J gene is TRBJ2-1, the V gene TRBV24-1. This CDR3 has 16 amino acids. Per the germline V gene, CDR1 is KGHDR and CDR2 is SFDVKD. The CDR3 spells CATSDSTRMSWNEQFF.

This rearrangement joins TRBV6-2 or TRBV6-3 to TRBJ1-1; TCRdb returns TRBD1, unconfirmable since there is no DNA. Germline V gives CDR1 MNHEY, CDR2 SVGEGT. The CDR3 is 17 amino acids. The CDR3 here is CASSFDRTGAMNTEAFF.

The chain has TRBV28 and TRBJ2-1; TCRdb outputs TRBD2, but without DNA this stays unchecked. Germline values: CDR1 MDHEN, CDR2 SYDVKM. CDR3 length equals 16 residues. CDR3 sequence: CASRPVASGGYNEQFF. Full variable domain (rest looked up from reference TRBV28 and TRBJ2-1): DVKVTQSSRYLVKRTGEKVFLECVQDMDHENMFWYRQDPGLGLRLIYFSYDVKMKEKGDIPEGYSVSREKKERFSLILESASTNQTSMYLCASRPVASGGYNEQFFGPGTRLTVL.

This rearrangement joins TRBV5-1 to TRBJ1-1; the TCRdb call, TRBD1, lacks DNA for checking. CDR3 length: 12 amino acids. Germline V gene sequence: CDR1 SGHRS, CDR2 YFSETQ. The CDR3 spells CASSTGQSEAFF.

The chain links TRBV20-1 to TRBJ2-3; TCRdb proposes TRBD1, but this gene call is untestable without DNA. The CDR3 spans 14 residues. In germline, CDR1 is DFQATT, CDR2 SNEGSKA (reference sequence). The CDR3 is CSARERGGTDTQYF.

The V and J genes are TRBV10-3 and TRBJ2-7; without DNA, the TCRdb call of TRBD1 cannot be checked. This CDR3 contains 13 residues. Germline V gene sequence: CDR1 ENHRY, CDR2 SYGVKD. CDR3: CAISGTLTYEQYF.